The 22 T cell receptor beta chains reported below all come from one sample, sequenced in a study of cytomegalovirus exposure and HLA in healthy donors (TCRdb year 2017). Receptor libraries were prepared by the immunoSEQ multiplex PCR assay. For the multiplex PCR, a mixture combining 60 forward primers for TCR Vbeta segments and 13 reverse primers for TCR Jbeta segments was used. What TCRdb holds here is the immuneACCESS table cut down to in-frame rearrangements. Part of the clones is not present; checked against another copy, under half of the missing clones reflect an unresolved V gene, and the others are unexplained. The sample table contains 150,000 to 200,000 clones; only one count was recorded for about 63% of them. The ten largest account for about 2.9% of the sample. The sample consisted of PBMCs. These receptors all stem from a woman aged 35 to 49 in good health and CMV-seropositive.

The chain links TRBV19 to TRBJ2-3; 9 nucleotides align to TRBD2. Germline CDR1 LNHDA, CDR2 SQIVND (reference sequence). With 3 bases clipped from V and 4 bases from J, the junction kept 2 bases outside the gene matches. The CDR3 is 14 amino acids. CDR3 residues: CASSIQRGADTQYF. For the CDR3, the DNA is TGTGCCAGTAGTATCCAGCGGGGGGCAGATACGCAGTATTTT.

The chain employs TRBV7-9 and TRBJ1-3; D may be TRBD1 (5 bases). Germline assignment: CDR1 SEHNR and CDR2 FQNEAQ (reference sequence). This CDR3 is built from 15 residues. Trimming removed 4 bases from V and 0 bases from J, with 10 bases in between. CDR3 residues: CASSSNRSSGNTIYF. The CDR3 DNA reads as TGTGCCAGCAGCTCAAACAGGAGCTCTGGAAACACCATATATTTT.

The chain employs TRBV5-1 and TRBJ2-6; TRBD1 agrees at 10 bases. Germline CDR1 is SGHRS and CDR2 is YFSETQ. The length of the CDR3 is 19 residues. Unmatched junction bases numbered 6, after V lost 0 bases and J lost 0 bases. DNA for the CDR3: TGCGCCAGCAGCTTGGCTGGGACAGGGGAGGGCTCTGGGGCCAACGTCCTGACTTTC. This sequence encodes CASSLAGTGEGSGANVLTF.

A few counts support this clone. The chain links TRBV5-1 to TRBJ1-1; perhaps TRBD1 as D (5 bases). Germline V gene lookup returns CDR1 SGHRS and CDR2 YFSETQ. This CDR3 region has 15 residues. Trimming removed 3 bases from V and 7 bases from J, with 19 bases in between. Here the CDR3 reads CASSWRGEGSSEAFF. CDR3 DNA: TGCGCCAGCAGCTGGAGGGGTGAGGGGAGCAGTGAAGCTTTCTTT.

The chain links TRBV2 to TRBJ2-5; D not certain. V shed 7 bases and J shed 4 bases, with 10 bases lying between them. The CDR3 length is 12 residues. Germline lookup yields CDR1 SNHLY and CDR2 FYNNEI. The CDR3 DNA is TGTGCCAGCATCCCCGCCAGAGAGACCCAGTACTTC. Protein sequence: CASIPARETQYF.

CDR3 nucleotides: TGTGCCAGCTCACCGGGAGCAACTAATGAAAAACTGTTTTTT. Protein product: CASSPGATNEKLFF. The chain recombines TRBV18 with TRBJ1-4; no clear D gene. CDR1 and CDR2 (germline): KGHSH, LQKENI. CDR3 length: 14 amino acids. V gave up 3 bases and J gave up 0 bases, with 5 bases separating them.

The V and J genes are TRBV15 and TRBJ1-1; D gene ambiguous. This CDR3 comprises 15 residues. Trimming pared 6 bases from V and 1 base from J, leaving 15 bases between. Germline V CDR1 and CDR2: LNHNV, YYDKDF (reference sequence). The CDR3 loop is CATRRLPGENTEAFF. The CDR3 DNA is TGTGCCACCAGAAGGCTGCCGGGAGAGAACACTGAAGCTTTCTTT.

This chain uses TRBV5-6 with TRBJ2-1; 9 bases agree with TRBD1. Germline CDR1 is SGHDT and CDR2 is YYEEEE. The CDR3 is 15 residues long. Unmatched junction bases numbered 6, after V lost 4 bases and J lost 4 bases. CDR3 sequence reads: CASSPWDRDYNEQFF. In nucleotides, the CDR3 is TGTGCCAGCAGCCCTTGGGACAGGGATTACAATGAGCAGTTCTTC.

J is TRBJ2-7 and V is TRBV27, with TRBD1 matching 7 bases. The germline gives CDR1 MNHEY, CDR2 SMNVEV (reference sequence). The CDR3 sequence is 16 residues long. J was trimmed by 4 bases and V by 2 bases; bases with no gene match: 11. Written as DNA, the CDR3 is TGTGCCAGCAGTTTAAGGTGGCGACAGGGTGGGTACGAGCAGTACTTC. Protein product: CASSLRWRQGGYEQYF.

The rearrangement joins TRBV4-3 to TRBJ2-7, with a tentative D call TRBD1 (6 bases). The germline gives CDR1 LGHNA, CDR2 YSLEER. The CDR3 is 12 amino acids. V was pared by 4 bases and J by 5 bases, with 9 bases between. DNA of the CDR3: TGCGCCAGCAGCCTAAACAGGGACGAGCAGTACTTC. Encoded protein: CASSLNRDEQYF.

This clone has just one count. V is TRBV5-6 and J is TRBJ1-3, with D hard to call. Germline CDR1 is SGHDT and CDR2 is YYEEEE. The CDR3 totals 15 residues. Trimming cost V 0 bases and J 0 bases, with 7 bases left between them. Here the CDR3 DNA reads TGTGCCAGCAGCTTGGACAGCATCTCTGGAAACACCATATATTTT. This encodes CASSLDSISGNTIYF.

This clone came up a few times. J is TRBJ2-1 and V is TRBV4-3; TRBD2 aligns across 8 bases. Germline trimming cut 3 bases from V and 7 bases from J; bases unmatched to any gene: 8. Germline V gives CDR1 LGHNA, CDR2 YSLEER. The CDR3 consists of 15 residues. The CDR3 protein is CASSHLGLDPNEQFF. CDR3 sequence (DNA): TGCGCCAGCAGCCACCTGGGACTAGATCCTAATGAGCAGTTCTTC.

Only one count was recorded for this clone. The chain combines TRBV6-1 with TRBJ1-1; tentative D call: TRBD1 (5 bases). The CDR3 is 13 residues long. The V and J ends lost 3 bases and 3 bases respectively, with 8 bases between them. Germline values: CDR1 MNHNS, CDR2 SASEGT. The CDR3 coding sequence is TGTGCCAGCAGTGAGGGGGGTGACACTGAAGCTTTCTTT. It translates to CASSEGGDTEAFF.

The sample holds one count of this clone. As DNA, the CDR3 is TGCGCCAGCAGCCAAGGAGACAGGGCCAGCTACACCTTC. Protein sequence: CASSQGDRASYTF. The V and J genes are TRBV4-1 and TRBJ1-2, with 7 bases aligning to TRBD1. Germline-derived CDR1 and CDR2 are MGHRA and YSYEKL. This CDR3 spans 13 amino acids. V lost 1 base and J lost 9; bases outside the gene matches: 5.

The V gene is TRBV27, the J gene TRBJ1-5; 9 nucleotides agree with TRBD1. Germline-derived CDR1 and CDR2 are MNHEY and SMNVEV (reference sequence). The trim removed 5 bases at V and 0 bases at J, leaving 8 bases unmatched. The CDR3 is made up of 17 amino acids. In nucleotides, the CDR3 is TGTGCCAGCAGTCCGGGACAGGGAAGATATAGCAATCAGCCCCAGCATTTT. Its protein product is CASSPGQGRYSNQPQHF.

As to this clone: A junction end diverges from the germline sequence, so it may reflect a read error. The chain links TRBV7-7 to TRBJ2-3, with 8 bases lining up with TRBD2. CDR3 length: 16 amino acids. Germline V gene data show CDR1 as SSHAT and CDR2 as FNYEAQ (reference sequence). CDR3 in DNA: TGTGCTAGCAGCTTAGCAGCGGGGGCCTCCACAGATACGCAGTATTTT. This translates into CASSLAAGASTDTQYF.

The V and J genes are TRBV7-3 and TRBJ2-1; a weak D match, TRBD2 (6 bases). The CDR3 is 15 amino acids. V dropped 4 bases and J dropped 0 bases, with 10 bases sitting between them. Per the germline V gene, CDR1 is SGHTA and CDR2 is FQGTGA. The CDR3 nucleotides read TGTGCCAGCAGCTCAACCGGGGGCTCCTACAATGAGCAGTTCTTC. It yields the protein CASSSTGGSYNEQFF.

The chain recombines TRBV2 with TRBJ1-1, with TRBD1 as a possible D gene (6 bases). V lost 6 bases, J lost 4 bases, and 15 bases lay in between. Germline V CDR1 and CDR2: SNHLY, FYNNEI. This CDR3 has 14 amino acids. The CDR3 DNA sequence: TGTGCCAGCAGGCCCTACAGGGAGGGCACTGAAGCTTTCTTT. Residues: CASRPYREGTEAFF.

The J gene is TRBJ2-5, the V gene TRBV10-3; 7 nucleotides align to TRBD1. J lost 4 bases, V lost 0 bases, and 5 bases had no gene match. Germline CDR1 reads ENHRY; CDR2 reads SYGVKD. The CDR3 is 15 amino acids. Here the CDR3 reads CAISESTGLGETQYF. The CDR3 coding sequence is TGTGCCATCAGTGAGTCGACAGGGCTGGGAGAGACCCAGTACTTC.

J is TRBJ1-6 and V is TRBV7-2; 9 nucleotides agree with TRBD1. The CDR3 consists of 18 residues. The J segment lost 1 base and the V segment lost 5 bases, leaving 9 bases of the junction unmatched. In germline, CDR1 is SGHTA, CDR2 FQGNSA. The CDR3, as DNA: TGTGCCAGCAGCCCCAAAACAGGGGGCATTTCCTATAATTCACCCCTCCACTTT. Translation gives CASSPKTGGISYNSPLHF.

The V gene is TRBV7-3, the J gene TRBJ2-1, with 8 bases identical to TRBD1. V trimming: 2 bases; J trimming: 5 bases; junction bases outside the gene matches: 5. Per germline, CDR1 SGHTA and CDR2 FQGTGA. The CDR3 is 15 amino acids. The CDR3 nucleotides are TGTGCCAGCAGCTTATCCGACAGGGGAAACAATGAGCAGTTCTTC. Protein: CASSLSDRGNNEQFF.

The chain combines TRBV4-2 with TRBJ2-3; TRBD1 matches 11 bases. CDR1 and CDR2 (germline): LGHNA, YNFKEQ. There are 15 residues in the CDR3. Losses at the gene ends were 1 base for V and 6 bases for J; bases not matched to a gene: 3. The CDR3 DNA follows: TGTGCCAGCAGCCAAGTGCGGGACAGGGGGGATACGCAGTATTTT. It codes for CASSQVRDRGDTQYF.